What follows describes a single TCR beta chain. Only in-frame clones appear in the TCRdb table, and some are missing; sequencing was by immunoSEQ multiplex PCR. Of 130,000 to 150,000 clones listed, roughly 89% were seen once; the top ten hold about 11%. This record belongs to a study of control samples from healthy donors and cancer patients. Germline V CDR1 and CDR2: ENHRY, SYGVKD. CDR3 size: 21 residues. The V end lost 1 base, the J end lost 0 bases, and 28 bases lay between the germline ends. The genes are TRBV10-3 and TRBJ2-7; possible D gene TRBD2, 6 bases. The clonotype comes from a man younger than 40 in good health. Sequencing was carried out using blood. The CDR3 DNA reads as TGTGCCATCAGTGAGTGGGGCAAGGCCGGAGGGTCAACGAAAAACTCCTACGAGCAGTACTTC. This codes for CAISEWGKAGGSTKNSYEQYF.